The rows below give T cell receptor beta chains drawn from one sample of a study of shared clonotypes between healthy human individuals. Assay: immunoSEQ multiplex PCR; the TCRdb copy retains only in-frame clones and omits some. The repertoire holds around 1.1 million clones, approximately 77% seen once, with roughly 0.82% in the top ten. Specimen: memory CD4+ T cells from PBMCs. The receptor source for this set is a young man in good health. Some clones in this sample may be carry-over from other donors' samples. Both conserved end residues are part of each CDR3. D genes are given only for firm matches. Clone size is shown for a subset of rows, as once, few, many or a class of expanded clone.

14,TRBJ2-2,TRBV30,few,-,CAWSPGWYTGELFF,TGTGCCTGGAGCCCCGGGTGGTACACCGGGGAGCTGTTTTTT
16,TRBJ2-3,TRBV10-1,-,-,CASSPPDSVGSDTQYF,TGCGCCAGCAGTCCCCCCGACTCCGTAGGTTCAGATACGCAGTATTTT
12,TRBJ1-5,TRBV6-1,-,-,CASSETVGPQHF,TGTGCCAGCAGTGAGACAGTTGGTCCCCAGCATTTT
11,TRBJ2-1,TRBV6-5,-,-,CASSRKGLQFF,TGTGCCAGCAGCAGGAAAGGGCTGCAGTTCTTC
14,TRBJ2-2,TRBV2,-,-,CASRVQMNTGELFF,TGTGCCAGCAGGGTACAGATGAACACCGGGGAGCTGTTTTTT
15,TRBJ1-1,TRBV18,-,-,CASSRGSVMNTEAFF,TGTGCCAGCTCACGGGGGAGCGTTATGAACACTGAAGCTTTCTTT
14,TRBJ2-2,TRBV4-1,-,-,CASKGRVVGGELFF,TGCGCCAGCAAGGGGCGGGTAGTCGGCGGGGAGCTGTTTTTT
13,TRBJ2-5,TRBV5-6,few,TRBD2,CASSLTSVETQYF,TGTGCCAGCAGCTTGACTAGCGTCGAGACCCAGTACTTC
15,TRBJ1-4,TRBV5-4,few,TRBD1,CASSFSAGGGEKLFF,TGTGCCAGCAGCTTTTCCGCAGGAGGGGGCGAAAAACTGTTTTTT
15,TRBJ1-5,TRBV14,few,-,CASSQRDGSNQPQHF,TGTGCCAGCAGCCAGCGGGACGGTAGCAATCAGCCCCAGCATTTT
16,TRBJ2-2,TRBV28,-,TRBD2,CASSPLGSGSTGELFF,TGTGCCAGCAGTCCCTTGGGAAGCGGGAGTACCGGGGAGCTGTTTTTT
12,TRBJ2-7,TRBV10-3,-,TRBD1,CASQGVVDEQYF,TGTGCCAGCCAGGGGGTCGTGGACGAGCAGTACTTC
14,TRBJ2-1,TRBV30,-,TRBD2,CAWKMGGAYNEQFF,TGTGCCTGGAAAATGGGGGGGGCCTACAATGAGCAGTTCTTC
13,TRBJ1-1,TRBV28,-,-,CASSLSGVVGAFF,TGTGCCAGCAGTTTGTCAGGGGTCGTTGGGGCTTTCTTT
14,TRBJ2-7,TRBV9,-,TRBD1,CASSPSTGTYEQYF,TGTGCCAGCAGCCCCTCGACAGGGACCTACGAGCAGTACTTC
16,TRBJ1-3,TRBV28,-,-,CASSLFPGSSGNTIYF,TGTGCCAGCAGTTTATTTCCAGGGAGCTCTGGAAACACCATATATTTT
13,TRBJ1-2,TRBV18,-,-,CASMDSSNYGYTF,TGTGCCAGTATGGACAGTTCAAACTATGGCTACACCTTC
15,TRBJ1-1,TRBV21-1,few,-,CASSSQGGPGTEAFF,TGTGCCAGCAGCAGCCAGGGGGGCCCGGGCACTGAAGCTTTCTTT
13,TRBJ2-2,TRBV7-3,-,-,CASSLEHTGELFF,TGTGCCAGCAGCTTAGAGCACACCGGGGAGCTGTTTTTT
15,TRBJ2-2,TRBV11-2,-,TRBD2,CASSSLAGAGGELFF,TGTGCCAGCAGCTCCTTAGCGGGAGCGGGCGGGGAGCTGTTTTTT
15,TRBJ2-1,TRBV25-1,few,-,CASSELSSAHNEQFF,TGTGCCAGCAGTGAATTGTCTAGCGCGCACAATGAGCAGTTCTTC
16,TRBJ2-6,TRBV5-1,few,-,CASSLYPGVGANVLTF,TGCGCCAGCAGCTTGTACCCAGGGGTTGGGGCCAACGTCCTGACTTTC
12,TRBJ2-1,TRBV7-7,-,-,CASSLDGREQFF,TGTGCCAGCAGCTTAGACGGCCGGGAGCAGTTCTTC
13,TRBJ1-1,TRBV30,-,-,CAWTRGALTEAFF,TGTGCCTGGACCCGTGGGGCCCTCACTGAAGCTTTCTTT
18,TRBJ2-5,TRBV25-1,-,TRBD2,CASSVPGLAGAVWETQYF,TGTGCCAGCAGTGTTCCGGGACTAGCGGGAGCTGTCTGGGAGACCCAGTACTTC
15,TRBJ1-2,TRBV5-4,-,TRBD1,CASSLNRQGADGYTF,TGTGCCAGCAGCTTGAACAGACAGGGGGCGGATGGCTACACCTTC
14,TRBJ2-2,TRBV4-1,-,TRBD1,CASSLDRATGELFF,TGCGCCAGCAGCCTAGACAGGGCCACCGGGGAGCTGTTTTTT
17,TRBJ2-5,TRBV7-9,-,TRBD2,CASSFGLAGVRSETQYF,TGTGCCAGCAGCTTTGGACTAGCGGGAGTTAGGAGTGAGACCCAGTACTTC
17,TRBJ2-2,TRBV7-9,-,TRBD1,CASSLASGTGSTGELFF,TGTGCCAGCAGTTTAGCCTCCGGGACAGGGTCCACCGGGGAGCTGTTTTTT
15,TRBJ2-7,TRBV5-6,-,TRBD1,CASSFLRQGAYEQYF,TGTGCCAGCAGCTTCTTGCGACAGGGGGCCTACGAGCAGTACTTC
15,TRBJ1-1,TRBV5-1,few,-,CASSLAGAGRAPAFF,TGCGCCAGCAGCTTGGCGGGGGCCGGGCGAGCTCCGGCTTTCTTT
15,TRBJ2-7,TRBV7-2,-,TRBD2,CASSLEAGVNYEQYF,TGTGCCAGCAGCTTAGAAGCGGGAGTCAACTACGAGCAGTACTTC
12,TRBJ1-1,TRBV29-1,-,-,CSVGTRYTEAFF,TGCAGCGTTGGGACACGCTACACTGAAGCTTTCTTT
14,TRBJ2-5,TRBV7-2,-,TRBD1,CASSRDRGLETQYF,TGTGCCAGCAGCAGGGACAGGGGGCTGGAGACCCAGTACTTC
14,TRBJ2-1,TRBV28,few,TRBD2,CASSPQLAGREQFF,TGTGCCAGCAGTCCTCAGCTAGCGGGACGAGAGCAGTTCTTC
13,TRBJ1-2,TRBV7-3,-,-,CASRQGSGDGYTF,TGTGCCAGCAGGCAGGGGAGTGGGGATGGCTACACCTTC
13,TRBJ2-1,TRBV7-9,once,-,CASSLTTYNEQFF,TGTGCCAGCAGCTTAACCACCTACAATGAGCAGTTCTTC
16,TRBJ1-2,TRBV28,-,TRBD1,CASSVPGQGLAWGYTF,TGTGCCAGCTCAGTCCCGGGACAGGGGTTAGCCTGGGGCTACACCTTC
15,TRBJ2-3,TRBV5-1,-,-,CATSLGRPFTDTQYF,TGCGCCACCAGTTTAGGCAGGCCCTTCACAGATACGCAGTATTTT
18,TRBJ2-7,TRBV9,few,TRBD1,CASSSGQGARSLSYEQYF,TGTGCCAGCAGCTCGGGACAGGGGGCCAGGTCCCTGTCCTACGAGCAGTACTTC
17,TRBJ1-2,TRBV30,-,-,CAWRAGLVGREDYGYTF,TGTGCCTGGAGGGCCGGGCTTGTGGGGAGGGAGGACTATGGCTACACCTTC
16,TRBJ2-5,TRBV4-1,few,-,CASSQPPGRYQETQYF,TGCGCCAGCAGCCAACCCCCGGGACGGTACCAAGAGACCCAGTACTTC
16,TRBJ2-3,TRBV18,-,-,CASSTRRDSSTDTQYF,TGTGCCAGCTCAACCAGGCGGGACAGCAGCACAGATACGCAGTATTTT
13,TRBJ2-7,TRBV18,once,-,CASSLRDNYEQYF,TGTGCCAGCTCTCTCCGGGACAACTACGAGCAGTACTTC
12,TRBJ1-4,TRBV19,few,-,CATGTRNEKLFF,TGTGCCACCGGGACAAGAAATGAAAAACTGTTTTTT
15,TRBJ2-1,TRBV5-4,-,TRBD2,CASSFSGGYYNEQFF,TGTGCCAGCAGCTTCAGCGGGGGGTACTACAATGAGCAGTTCTTC
16,TRBJ1-1,TRBV4-3,-,-,CASSQGPGGQNTEAFF,TGCGCCAGCAGCCAAGGCCCGGGGGGCCAGAACACTGAAGCTTTCTTT
17,TRBJ2-2,TRBV7-3,once,-,CASSPPPSAGSTGELFF,TGTGCCAGCAGCCCTCCCCCTAGCGCCGGGTCCACCGGGGAGCTGTTTTTT
13,TRBJ1-1,TRBV7-3,few,-,CASSRQPNTEAFF,TGTGCCAGCAGCCGACAGCCGAACACTGAAGCTTTCTTT
14,TRBJ1-2,TRBV27,-,-,CASSSGTIGYGYTF,TGTGCCAGCAGTTCCGGGACTATAGGCTATGGCTACACCTTC